The 29 T cell receptor beta chains given below trace back to one sample, sequenced in a study of shared clonotypes between healthy human individuals. Libraries were prepared by immunoSEQ multiplex PCR; TCRdb keeps only in-frame clonotypes and omits some of them. The table includes some 500,000 clones, approximately 95% detected once. The specimen was naive CD4+ T cells sorted from blood. Sample subset: CD45RA+ positively selected. These receptors were obtained from a woman aged 25 to 45 in good health.

The chain couples TRBV27 to TRBJ1-2, with D possibly TRBD1 on 5 matching bases. Germline V gene lookup returns CDR1 MNHEY and CDR2 SMNVEV (reference sequence). V was shortened by 3 bases and J by 4 bases, with 9 bases between the two germline ends. CDR3 size: 13 residues. The CDR3 region is CASSLGRSYGYTF. In nucleotides, the CDR3 is TGTGCCAGCAGTTTGGGACGGTCCTATGGCTACACCTTC.

J is TRBJ2-5 and V is TRBV6-1; TRBD1 aligns across 9 bases. This CDR3 is built from 14 residues. V trimming: 10 bases; J trimming: 2 bases; junction bases outside the gene matches: 8. The germline V gene encodes CDR1 MNHNS and CDR2 SASEGT. The CDR3: CANGWGQGQETQYF. The CDR3 DNA sequence: TGTGCCAACGGTTGGGGACAGGGACAAGAGACCCAGTACTTC.

This chain links TRBV19 with TRBJ2-3, with 10 bases lining up with TRBD1. CDR1 LNHDA and CDR2 SQIVND come from the germline V gene (reference sequence). The J segment lost 4 bases and the V segment lost 5 bases, leaving 6 bases of the junction unmatched. CDR3 length equals 15 residues. CDR3 loop: CASSSWGQGSDTQYF. The CDR3, as DNA: TGTGCCAGTAGTTCCTGGGGACAGGGGTCAGATACGCAGTATTTT.

This chain links TRBV19 with TRBJ2-1; 13 nucleotides match TRBD2. The germline V gene encodes CDR1 LNHDA and CDR2 SQIVND (reference sequence). The CDR3 spans 14 residues. V was pared by 6 bases and J by 6 bases, with 2 bases of the junction left unmatched. The DNA for the CDR3 is TGTGCCAGTAGAACTAGCGGGAGGGGCAATGAGCAGTTCTTC. Translating it yields CASRTSGRGNEQFF.

The chain carries TRBV21-1 and TRBJ2-7; TRBD1 is the table's D call, not checked against the DNA. TRBV21-1 is classified as a pseudogene. The CDR3 runs 15 residues. CDR3 loop: CASSKPLTGLYEQYF. The CDR3 DNA follows: TGTGCCAGCAGCAAACCGTTGACAGGGCTCTACGAGCAGTACTTC.

This clone has just one count. The rearrangement joins TRBV5-1 to TRBJ1-5; 7 bases agree with TRBD1. Germline CDR1 reads SGHRS; CDR2 reads YFSETQ. This CDR3 region has 18 residues. The V and J ends lost 3 bases and 0 bases, in that order; junction bases with no gene match: 12. CDR3 in DNA: TGCGCCAGCAGCTATGACAGGGCAAATCTTTATAGCAATCAGCCCCAGCATTTT. Translation: CASSYDRANLYSNQPQHF.

The count of this clone is one. This chain links TRBV28 with TRBJ2-5; 8 bases fit TRBD2. In germline, CDR1 is MDHEN, CDR2 SYDVKM. The CDR3 sequence is 13 residues long. The V segment lost 8 bases and the J segment 3 bases; nucleotides outside the gene matches: 5. CDR3: CASARGGEETQYF. The DNA of the CDR3 is TGTGCCAGCGCCCGGGGGGGCGAAGAGACCCAGTACTTC.

The count of this clone is one. The V gene is TRBV5-8, the J gene TRBJ2-5; D not resolved. Deletions cut 1 base from V and 7 bases from J, with 11 bases between. The germline gives CDR1 SGHTS, CDR2 YDEGEE. The CDR3 has 13 amino acids. DNA of the CDR3: TGTGCCAGCAGCTTGTTAATGTTAGGGACCCAGTACTTC. Translating gives CASSLLMLGTQYF.

This chain uses TRBV4-1 with TRBJ2-7; tentative D call: TRBD2 (6 bases). The V end lost 1 base, the J end lost 3 bases, and 13 bases lay between the germline ends. The V gene's germline CDR1 is MGHRA and CDR2 YSYEKL. The CDR3 consists of 15 residues. In DNA, the CDR3 is TGCGCCAGCAGCCAAGGTCTAGCGCTAGACTACGAGCAGTACTTC. Residues: CASSQGLALDYEQYF.

The gene calls are TRBV28 and TRBJ1-1, with D perhaps TRBD1 (5 bases). The germline CDR1 and CDR2 sequences are MDHEN and SYDVKM. Trimming pared 2 bases from V and 6 bases from J, leaving 16 bases between. CDR3 length equals 15 residues. The CDR3 DNA is TGTGCCAGCAGTTTAGCTGGGTGGGGGGTCCCTGAAGCTTTCTTT. Its translation is CASSLAGWGVPEAFF.

The chain recombines TRBV6-6 with TRBJ2-7; 11 bases agree with TRBD2. J lost 5 bases, V lost 4 bases, and 7 bases had no gene match. Germline loops: CDR1 MNHNY, CDR2 SVGAGI (reference sequence). The length of the CDR3 is 15 residues. The CDR3 DNA follows: TGTGCCAGCAGTTCCTGGACTAGCGGGCAAAACGAGCAGTACTTC. Protein sequence: CASSSWTSGQNEQYF.

The chain is built from TRBV15 and TRBJ2-3; 10 nucleotides line up with TRBD2. The germline gives CDR1 LNHNV, CDR2 YYDKDF (reference sequence). This CDR3 has 18 residues. Trimming removed 0 bases from V and 2 bases from J; junction bases left unmatched: 8. The CDR3 reads CATSRDWPSGSVTDTQYF. The CDR3 nucleotides read TGTGCCACCAGCAGAGATTGGCCTAGCGGGAGTGTCACAGATACGCAGTATTTT. Variable domain in full (rest from reference TRBV15 and TRBJ2-3): DAMVIQNPRYQVTQFGKPVTLSCSQTLNHNVMYWYQQKSSQAPKLLFHYYDKDFNNEADTPDNFQSRRPNTSFCFLDIRSPGLGDTAMYLCATSRDWPSGSVTDTQYFGPGTRLTVL.

This chain uses TRBV19 with TRBJ2-3, with 9 bases aligning to TRBD2. Trimming took 4 bases from V and 9 from J; bases not matched to a gene: 11. This CDR3 spans 15 amino acids. In germline, CDR1 is LNHDA, CDR2 SQIVND (reference sequence). The CDR3 DNA sequence: TGTGCCAGTAGTAACTGGCGGGAGGGCCTTCAGACGCAGTATTTT. It specifies CASSNWREGLQTQYF.

This clone was recorded once. This chain connects TRBV10-3 to TRBJ2-7; 8 nucleotides agree with TRBD1. V trimming: 6 bases; J trimming: 0 bases; junction bases outside the gene matches: 7. From germline, CDR1 is ENHRY and CDR2 SYGVKD. This CDR3 has 15 amino acids. As DNA, the CDR3 is TGTGCCATCAGCTCCCGGGGACAGGTCTCCTACGAGCAGTACTTC. This sequence encodes CAISSRGQVSYEQYF.

Turning to this clone: At one end, the junction sequence differs from germline, possibly due to a read error. V is TRBV27 and J is TRBJ2-1; 14 nucleotides align to TRBD2. Germline CDR1 reads MNHEY; CDR2 reads SMNVEV (reference sequence). This CDR3 comprises 14 residues. As DNA, the CDR3 is TGTGCCAGCAGTATGACTAGCGGGAGGGCCTCAACGCTCTTC. The encoded protein is CASSMTSGRASTLF.

This chain connects TRBV11-2 to TRBJ1-6; unclear D gene. Germline values: CDR1 SGHAT, CDR2 FQNNGV. V lost 4 bases, J lost 13 bases, and 5 bases lay in between. This CDR3 has 10 residues. The CDR3 sequence is CASSSDPLHF. The DNA of the CDR3 is TGTGCCAGCAGCTCCGATCCCCTCCACTTT.

The V and J genes are TRBV12-5 and TRBJ2-2; 10 nucleotides align to TRBD2. Trimming cost V 1 base and J 0 bases; bases outside gene matches: 2. The V gene's germline CDR1 is LGHNT and CDR2 FRNRAP. CDR3 length equals 17 residues. CDR3 in DNA: TGTGCTAGTGGTTTGGGGACTAGCGGAACGAACACCGGGGAGCTGTTTTTT. It codes for CASGLGTSGTNTGELFF.

The chain couples TRBV6-1 to TRBJ2-5; 7 nucleotides line up with TRBD1. Germline trimming cut 5 bases from V and 1 base from J; bases unmatched to any gene: 4. There are 14 residues in the CDR3. The germline V gene has CDR1 MNHNS and CDR2 SASEGT. CDR3 in DNA: TGTGCCAGCAGTTCACAGGGGATCCAAGAGACCCAGTACTTC. Translated: CASSSQGIQETQYF.

The rearrangement joins TRBV7-9 to TRBJ2-1; 10 bases map to TRBD1. In germline, CDR1 is SEHNR, CDR2 FQNEAQ (reference sequence). With 4 bases clipped from V and 3 bases from J, the junction kept 9 bases outside the gene matches. The CDR3 has 17 residues. The CDR3 DNA is TGTGCCAGCAGCTCAATTCCCGGACAGGGGGGCTACAATGAGCAGTTCTTC. Its protein is CASSSIPGQGGYNEQFF.

The rearrangement joins TRBV28 to TRBJ1-4, with a tentative D call TRBD1 (5 bases). The CDR3 is made up of 14 amino acids. The germline V and J ends were trimmed by 6 bases and 3 bases, with 11 bases remaining between them. The germline V gene encodes CDR1 MDHEN and CDR2 SYDVKM. In nucleotides, the CDR3 is TGTGCCAGCAGGTACGGGGGGTCTAATGAAAAACTGTTTTTT. Translation gives CASRYGGSNEKLFF.

This clone was seen only once. The genes are TRBV28 and TRBJ2-2; 8 bases match TRBD1. This CDR3 region has 14 residues. Germline V CDR1 and CDR2: MDHEN, SYDVKM. V dropped 5 bases and J dropped 8; count of bases not matched to a gene: 7. The CDR3 is CASSRTGLPGELFF. The CDR3 DNA reads as TGTGCCAGCAGTAGGACAGGGTTACCTGGGGAGCTGTTTTTT.

The chain is built from TRBV11-2 and TRBJ2-5; D may be TRBD1 (5 bases). From germline, CDR1 is SGHAT and CDR2 FQNNGV. V was clipped by 1 base and J by 4 bases, with 16 bases between them. The CDR3 length is 16 residues. The CDR3 nucleotides are TGTGCCAGCAGCTTAGTAGAAGTTTCAGGGCGAGAGACCCAGTACTTC. As protein: CASSLVEVSGRETQYF.

This rearrangement joins TRBV9 to TRBJ2-3; 7 bases map to TRBD2. The CDR3 is 16 amino acids. Germline V lookup: CDR1 SGDLS, CDR2 YYNGEE. The V gene end was trimmed by 2 bases and the J gene end by 0 bases; junction bases not matched to a gene: 6. This CDR3 is CASSVRTSVSTDTQYF. The DNA of the CDR3 is TGTGCCAGCAGCGTTAGAACTAGCGTTAGCACAGATACGCAGTATTTT.

This clone was seen just once. This sequence joins TRBV29-1 and TRBJ2-2, with 7 bases identical to TRBD1. V gave up 0 bases and J gave up 3 bases; unmatched junction bases: 16. The CDR3 consists of 19 residues. Germline V CDR1 and CDR2: SQVTM, ANQGSEA. DNA for the CDR3: TGCAGCGTTGAAGAACTTCCCCTGATGGGACAGAGACACACCGGGGAGCTGTTTTTT. This encodes CSVEELPLMGQRHTGELFF.

The CDR3 sequence is CASSSTGGGVNYGYTF. CDR3 coding DNA: TGTGCCAGCAGCTCCACAGGGGGTGGCGTAAACTATGGCTACACCTTC. The rearrangement joins TRBV6-6 to TRBJ1-2; TRBD1 matches 8 bases. Germline CDR1 and CDR2: MNHNY and SVGAGI (reference sequence). The CDR3 contains 16 residues. After removal of 6 bases from V and 2 bases from J, the junction contained 11 bases not matched to a gene.

The rearrangement uses TRBV28 and TRBJ1-2, with 11 bases aligning to TRBD1. Germline CDR1 reads MDHEN; CDR2 reads SYDVKM. This CDR3 has 16 residues. V trimming: 6 bases; J trimming: 1 base; junction bases outside the gene matches: 7. The CDR3 spells CASRGGGTGGNYGYTF. CDR3 nucleotides: TGTGCCAGCAGAGGAGGGGGGACAGGGGGTAACTATGGCTACACCTTC.

This rearrangement joins TRBV6-5 to TRBJ2-7; 10 bases align to TRBD2. The CDR3 length is 13 residues. The junction had 5 bases not matched to a gene; V was cut back by 6 bases and J by 6 bases. CDR1 and CDR2 (germline): MNHEY, SVGAGI. The CDR3 loop is CASRQAGGPEQYF. Here the CDR3 DNA reads TGTGCCAGCAGACAAGCGGGAGGGCCCGAGCAGTACTTC.

The chain joins TRBV18 to TRBJ1-1; TRBD1 agrees at 7 bases. With V trimmed by 4 bases and J by 7 bases, 3 bases remained unmatched. This CDR3 comprises 12 residues. The germline CDR1 and CDR2 sequences are KGHSH and LQKENI. The CDR3 is CASSLGQDEAFF. CDR3 bases: TGTGCCAGCTCACTAGGACAGGATGAAGCTTTCTTT.

The chain is built from TRBV11-2 and TRBJ2-3; D is unclear. This CDR3 comprises 13 residues. The germline V gene encodes CDR1 SGHAT and CDR2 FQNNGV. V was pared by 3 bases and J by 0 bases, with 4 bases between. The CDR3: CASSLVSTDTQYF. The CDR3 DNA reads TGTGCCAGCAGCTTGGTTAGCACAGATACGCAGTATTTT.